A single sample is the source of the 2 T cell receptor beta chains below, sequenced in a study of beta chain features in type 1 diabetes. Study outcomes and limitations: Across all four CD4+ subsets, people with type 1 diabetes showed modestly shorter TCRB CDR3s.

Antigen specificity for these receptors is unknown. All of the isolated RNA was reverse transcribed, so expressed TCRB transcripts were sequenced. TCRdb's copy holds only in-frame clones and misses some; the assay was immunoSEQ multiplex PCR. The sample carries some 250,000 clones, around 14% recorded once. Material for sequencing was naive CD4+ T cells from blood. These receptors came from a man aged 25 to 40 with type 1 diabetes.

A few counts support this clone. The chain is built from TRBV5-6 and TRBJ2-1; 7 nucleotides agree with TRBD1. CDR3 length: 14 residues. From germline, CDR1 is SGHDT and CDR2 YYEEEE. The V segment lost 3 bases and the J segment 7 bases; nucleotides outside the gene matches: 7. CDR3 protein: CASSSQTGFNEQFF. CDR3 DNA: TGTGCCAGCAGCTCACAGACAGGGTTTAATGAGCAGTTCTTC.

This chain joins TRBV2 and TRBJ1-5, with TRBD1 identical over 8 bases. The junction had 6 bases not matched to a gene; V was cut back by 6 bases and J by 2 bases. CDR3 length: 15 residues. Per the germline V gene, CDR1 is SNHLY and CDR2 is FYNNEI. The CDR3 DNA sequence: TGTGCCAGCAGCATCCTGGGACAGGGCAATCAGCCCCAGCATTTT. Its translation: CASSILGQGNQPQHF.